These 22 T cell receptor beta chains were all obtained from the same sample, sequenced in a study of blood T cell repertoires in COVID-19. Data came from immunoSEQ multiplex PCR; TCRdb stores just in-frame clones and leaves some out. The sample holds about 120,000 clones, around 77% seen once. The specimen sequenced was peripheral blood. These receptors all stem from a man between 60 and 75 years old with active or convalescent COVID-19.

This chain connects TRBV29-1 to TRBJ1-4; D possibly corresponds to TRBD1 (5 bases). The CDR3 is made up of 13 amino acids. The germline CDR1 and CDR2 sequences are SQVTM and ANQGSEA. The ends were cut back, 6 bases at V and 8 bases at J, with 16 bases in the middle. The CDR3 loop reads CSVLGTSREKLFF. The CDR3 DNA sequence: TGCAGCGTCCTCGGGACTTCTCGAGAAAAACTGTTTTTT.

This chain links TRBV6-2 or TRBV6-3 with TRBJ1-1; TRBD1 matches at 7 bases. Losses at the gene ends were 4 bases for V and 5 bases for J; bases not matched to a gene: 19. The germline gives CDR1 MNHEY, CDR2 SVGEGT. The CDR3 sequence is 18 residues long. The CDR3 nucleotides read TGTGCCAGCAGTTCCCCCTCCCTTCCCGACAGGGTATTAACTGAAGCTTTCTTT. Its protein product is CASSSPSLPDRVLTEAFF.

This sequence joins TRBV5-5 and TRBJ2-3; the D gene is possibly TRBD1 (6 bases). Deletions cut 0 bases from V and 0 bases from J, with 14 bases between. This CDR3 has 17 amino acids. Germline CDR1 SGHKS, CDR2 YYEKEE (reference sequence). CDR3 nucleotides: TGTGCCAGCAGCTTGGCCCCGACAGGCAGTAGCACAGATACGCAGTATTTT. This gives the protein CASSLAPTGSSTDTQYF.

The chain has TRBV20-1 and TRBJ2-3; a possible D gene is TRBD2 (6 bases). The V gene's germline CDR1 is DFQATT and CDR2 SNEGSKA (reference sequence). This CDR3 is built from 14 residues. The V gene lost 3 bases and the J gene lost 6 bases, with 16 bases spanning the gap. CDR3 nucleotides: TGCAGTGCTAGTACGGAGGGCCACGCGGATACGCAGTATTTT. Its translation: CSASTEGHADTQYF.

The rearrangement uses TRBV25-1 and TRBJ1-1; 7 positions agree with TRBD1. V gave up 4 bases and J gave up 2 bases; unmatched junction bases: 1. Looked up from germline, CDR1 is MGHDK and CDR2 is SYGVNS. The CDR3 runs 13 residues. The CDR3 loop is CASSGGGNTEAFF. The CDR3 DNA sequence: TGTGCCAGCAGTGGAGGGGGCAACACTGAAGCTTTCTTT.

The rearrangement joins TRBV15 to TRBJ2-1; 10 nucleotides agree with TRBD2. The CDR3 extends over 15 amino acids. Germline assignment: CDR1 LNHNV and CDR2 YYDKDF (reference sequence). Unmatched junction bases numbered 9, after V lost 3 bases and J lost 10 bases. The CDR3 DNA is TGTGCCACCAGCAGTGAAGCGGGAGGGCCGGGGGAGCAGTTCTTC. Translating gives CATSSEAGGPGEQFF.

The chain is built from TRBV19 and TRBJ2-1; 12 nucleotides line up with TRBD2. The CDR3 runs to 15 residues. In germline, CDR1 is LNHDA, CDR2 SQIVND (reference sequence). V trimming: 3 bases; J trimming: 3 bases; junction bases outside the gene matches: 0. The CDR3 nucleotides read TGTGCCAGTAGTATGACTAGCGGGAGCTACAATGAGCAGTTCTTC. It is translated as CASSMTSGSYNEQFF.

CDR3 sequence: CASSQEASTSGYNEQFF. As DNA, the CDR3 is TGCGCCAGCAGCCAAGAGGCCTCGACTAGCGGCTACAATGAGCAGTTCTTC. The V and J genes are TRBV4-3 and TRBJ2-1; TRBD2 agrees at 9 bases. The length of the CDR3 is 17 residues. The ends lost 0 bases at V and 3 bases at J; junction bases unmatched: 6. Germline CDR1 is LGHNA and CDR2 is YSLEER.

The chain has TRBV19 and TRBJ1-4, with D maybe TRBD1 (6 bases). Deletions cut 4 bases from V and 8 bases from J, with 14 bases between. Germline V gene sequence: CDR1 LNHDA, CDR2 SQIVND (reference sequence). The CDR3 loop spans 14 amino acids. This CDR3 reads CASSTGTIPEKLFF. The CDR3 nucleotides read TGTGCCAGTAGTACCGGGACAATACCCGAAAAACTGTTTTTT.

The V and J genes are TRBV30 and TRBJ1-6, with TRBD1 matching 9 bases. The germline CDR1 and CDR2 sequences are GTSNPN and SVGIG (reference sequence). J was trimmed by 8 bases and V by 7 bases; bases with no gene match: 6. This CDR3 contains 13 residues. CDR3 bases: TGTGCCTTACCGGACAGGGGAGATTCACCCCTCCACTTT. It specifies CALPDRGDSPLHF.

The chain joins TRBV20-1 to TRBJ1-4, with unresolved D. Germline lookup yields CDR1 DFQATT and CDR2 SNEGSKA (reference sequence). Trimming cost V 3 bases and J 7 bases, with 21 bases left between them. The CDR3 spans 16 residues. The CDR3 sequence is CSASPPQPGPFEKLFF. As DNA, the CDR3 is TGCAGTGCTAGTCCCCCACAGCCAGGCCCTTTTGAAAAACTGTTTTTT.

The rearrangement uses TRBV19 and TRBJ2-1; 8 bases align to TRBD1. The V gene end was trimmed by 4 bases and the J gene end by 4 bases; junction bases not matched to a gene: 6. This CDR3 region has 15 residues. Per germline, CDR1 LNHDA and CDR2 SQIVND (reference sequence). The CDR3 DNA is TGTGCCAGTAGTAACGACAGGGGAAGGTACAATGAGCAGTTCTTC. It codes for CASSNDRGRYNEQFF.

The chain has TRBV18 and TRBJ2-1, with 12 bases fitting TRBD1. Germline V gives CDR1 KGHSH, CDR2 LQKENI. With V trimmed by 2 bases and J by 8 bases, 4 bases remained unmatched. The CDR3 runs to 15 residues. CDR3: CASSPGGTGGHEQFF. In DNA, the CDR3 is TGTGCCAGCTCACCAGGCGGGACAGGGGGCCATGAGCAGTTCTTC.

The V call is TRBV6-6, the J call TRBJ2-1, with TRBD1 matching over 7 bases. The CDR3 length is 16 residues. Germline CDR1 is MNHNY and CDR2 is SVGAGI (reference sequence). Trimming at V came to 2 bases and at J to 4 bases, leaving 8 bases not matched to a gene. The CDR3 DNA reads TGTGCCAGCAGTTACCCCGAGAGGGGGCGATACAATGAGCAGTTCTTC. Translating gives CASSYPERGRYNEQFF.

This clone was seen once. The gene calls are TRBV9 and TRBJ2-2, with 9 bases matching TRBD2. Germline loops: CDR1 SGDLS, CDR2 YYNGEE. This CDR3 is built from 16 residues. V trimming: 0 bases; J trimming: 7 bases; junction bases outside the gene matches: 7. The CDR3 DNA reads TGTGCCAGCAGCGTAGTAGATGGACTAGCGCTCGGGGAGCTGTTTTTT. Translated, it gives CASSVVDGLALGELFF.

The chain combines TRBV11-2 with TRBJ2-7; TRBD1 is a possible D gene (6 bases). This CDR3 region has 13 residues. V was trimmed by 7 bases and J by 1 base, leaving 11 bases between them. Germline V gene lookup returns CDR1 SGHAT and CDR2 FQNNGV. Here the CDR3 DNA reads TGTGCCAGCAAGGACAGCCGATCCTACGAGCAGTACTTC. Its protein is CASKDSRSYEQYF.

The V gene is TRBV20-1, the J gene TRBJ1-1; 10 bases are shared with TRBD1. CDR3 size: 11 residues. V lost 5 bases and J lost 10; bases outside the gene matches: 4. Germline V CDR1 and CDR2: DFQATT, SNEGSKA (reference sequence). CDR3 nucleotide sequence: TGCAGTGCTGAGGGACAGGGGCCAGCTTTCTTT. This translates into CSAEGQGPAFF.

This clone showed up just once. The chain combines TRBV6-5 with TRBJ2-2; D call uncertain. This CDR3 is 12 amino acids long. CDR1 is MNHEY and CDR2 is SVGAGI in the germline V gene. The ends were cut back, 6 bases at V and 7 bases at J, with 9 bases in the middle. CDR3 DNA sequence: TGTGCCAGCAGCTTAAGAGGCGGGGAGCTGTTTTTT. Its translation: CASSLRGGELFF.

CDR3: CASSLGAGALSGNTIYF. CDR3 nucleotides: TGTGCCAGCAGCTTAGGCGCAGGGGCCCTCTCTGGAAACACCATATATTTT. The chain couples TRBV7-6 to TRBJ1-3; D possibly corresponds to TRBD1 (6 bases). From germline, CDR1 is SGHVS and CDR2 FNYEAQ. With 1 base removed from V and 0 bases from J, the gap between germline ends came to 13 bases. The CDR3 extends over 17 amino acids.

The J gene is TRBJ2-2, the V gene TRBV19; the match to TRBD1 covers 11 bases. V trimming: 6 bases; J trimming: 7 bases; junction bases outside the gene matches: 7. The germline gives CDR1 LNHDA, CDR2 SQIVND (reference sequence). The CDR3 has 15 amino acids. CDR3 DNA: TGTGCCAGTAGCCGTGGGACAGGGGGGAACGGGGAGCTGTTTTTT. Residues: CASSRGTGGNGELFF.

J is TRBJ1-1 and V is TRBV2; D may be TRBD1 (6 bases). Germline loops: CDR1 SNHLY, CDR2 FYNNEI. Trimming removed 7 bases at V and 8 bases at J, with 29 bases between. This CDR3 has 17 amino acids. This chain's CDR3 is CASISQGRGPFQGEAFF. CDR3 bases: TGTGCCAGCATTTCTCAGGGGAGGGGACCTTTTCAGGGGGAAGCTTTCTTT.

The chain uses TRBV7-6 and TRBJ1-1; TRBD1 is a possible D gene (6 bases). The V gene lost 3 bases and the J gene lost 1 base, with 9 bases spanning the gap. Germline-derived CDR1 and CDR2 are SGHVS and FNYEAQ. The CDR3 loop spans 14 amino acids. CDR3 DNA sequence: TGTGCCAGCAGCTTGACGGACAGGAACACTGAAGCTTTCTTT. Residues: CASSLTDRNTEAFF.